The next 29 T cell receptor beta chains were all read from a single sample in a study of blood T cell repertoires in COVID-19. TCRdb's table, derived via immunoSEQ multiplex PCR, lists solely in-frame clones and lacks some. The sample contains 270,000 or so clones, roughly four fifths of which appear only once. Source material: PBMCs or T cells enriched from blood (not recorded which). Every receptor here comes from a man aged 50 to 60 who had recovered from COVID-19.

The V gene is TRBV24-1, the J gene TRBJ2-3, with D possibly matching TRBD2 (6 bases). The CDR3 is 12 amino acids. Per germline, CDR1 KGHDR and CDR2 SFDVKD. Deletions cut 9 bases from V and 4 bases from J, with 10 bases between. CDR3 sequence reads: CATGTGADTQYF. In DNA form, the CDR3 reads TGTGCCACCGGGACGGGGGCAGATACGCAGTATTTT.

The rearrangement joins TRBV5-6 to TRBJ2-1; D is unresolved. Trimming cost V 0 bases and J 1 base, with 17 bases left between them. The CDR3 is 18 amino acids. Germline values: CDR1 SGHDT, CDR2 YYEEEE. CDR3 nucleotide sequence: TGTGCCAGCAGCTTGGAGGCCCTACAGTTTCCTTCCTACAATGAGCAGTTCTTC. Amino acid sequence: CASSLEALQFPSYNEQFF.

As DNA, the CDR3 is TGTGCCAGCAGCTTGAGACAGGGGCGTGAAAAACTGTTTTTT. Translating it yields CASSLRQGREKLFF. This chain joins TRBV7-8 and TRBJ1-4, with 8 bases identical to TRBD1. The CDR3 extends over 14 amino acids. The germline V gene encodes CDR1 SGHVS and CDR2 FQNEAQ. V was pared by 3 bases and J by 7 bases, with 4 bases of the junction left unmatched.

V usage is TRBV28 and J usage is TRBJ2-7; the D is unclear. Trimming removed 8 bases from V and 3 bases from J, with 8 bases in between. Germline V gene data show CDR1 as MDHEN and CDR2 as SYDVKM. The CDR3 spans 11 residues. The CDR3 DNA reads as TGTGCCAGCGTTAGCCGCTACGAGCAGTACTTC. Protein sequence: CASVSRYEQYF. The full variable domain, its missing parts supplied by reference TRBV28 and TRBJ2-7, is DVKVTQSSRYLVKRTGEKVFLECVQDMDHENMFWYRQDPGLGLRLIYFSYDVKMKEKGDIPEGYSVSREKKERFSLILESASTNQTSMYLCASVSRYEQYFGPGTRLTVT.

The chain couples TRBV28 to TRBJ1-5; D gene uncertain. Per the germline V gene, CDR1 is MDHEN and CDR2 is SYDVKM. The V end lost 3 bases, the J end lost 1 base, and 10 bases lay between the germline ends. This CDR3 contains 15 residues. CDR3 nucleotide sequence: TGTGCCAGCAGTTTTGGGCGACCGAGCAATCAGCCCCAGCATTTT. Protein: CASSFGRPSNQPQHF.

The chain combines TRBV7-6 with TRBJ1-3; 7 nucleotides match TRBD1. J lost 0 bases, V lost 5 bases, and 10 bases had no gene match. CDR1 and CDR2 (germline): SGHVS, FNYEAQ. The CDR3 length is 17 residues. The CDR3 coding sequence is TGTGCCAGCAGCCTAGGGGGGACAGCAAGCTCTGGAAACACCATATATTTT. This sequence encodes CASSLGGTASSGNTIYF.

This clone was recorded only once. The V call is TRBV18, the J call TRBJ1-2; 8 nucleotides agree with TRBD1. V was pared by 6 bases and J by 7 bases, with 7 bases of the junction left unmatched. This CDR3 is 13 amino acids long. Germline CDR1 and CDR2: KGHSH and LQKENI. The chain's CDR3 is CASSTGTGGGYTF. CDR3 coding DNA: TGTGCCAGCTCGACCGGGACAGGAGGTGGCTACACCTTC.

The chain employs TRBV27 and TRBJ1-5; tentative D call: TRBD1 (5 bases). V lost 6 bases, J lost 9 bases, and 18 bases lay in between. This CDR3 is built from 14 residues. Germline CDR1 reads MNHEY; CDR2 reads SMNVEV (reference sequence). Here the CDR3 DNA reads TGTGCCAGCAGGCAGGGATCCCCCATCGGGCCCCAGCATTTT. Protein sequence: CASRQGSPIGPQHF.

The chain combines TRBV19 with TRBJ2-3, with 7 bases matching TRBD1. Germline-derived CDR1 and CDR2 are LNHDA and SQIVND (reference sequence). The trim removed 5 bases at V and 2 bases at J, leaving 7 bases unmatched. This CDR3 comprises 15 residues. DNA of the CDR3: TGTGCCAGTAGTGCCGAGACAGGGACCACAGATACGCAGTATTTT. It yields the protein CASSAETGTTDTQYF.

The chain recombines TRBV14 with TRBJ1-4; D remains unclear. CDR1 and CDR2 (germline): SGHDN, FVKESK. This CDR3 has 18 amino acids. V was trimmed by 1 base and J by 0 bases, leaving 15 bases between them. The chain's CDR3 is CASSQGGLWRATNEKLFF. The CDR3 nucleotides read TGTGCCAGCAGCCAAGGAGGGCTTTGGAGGGCAACTAATGAAAAACTGTTTTTT. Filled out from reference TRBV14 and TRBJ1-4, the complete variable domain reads EAGVTQFPSHSVIEKGQTVTLRCDPISGHDNLYWYRRVMGKEIKFLLHFVKESKQDESGMPNNRFLAERTGGTYSTLKVQPAELEDSGVYFCASSQGGLWRATNEKLFFGSGTQLSVL.

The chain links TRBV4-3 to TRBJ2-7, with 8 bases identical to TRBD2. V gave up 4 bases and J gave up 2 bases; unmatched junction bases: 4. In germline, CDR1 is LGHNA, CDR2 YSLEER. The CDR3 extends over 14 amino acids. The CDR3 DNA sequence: TGCGCCAGCAGCCGCTCGGGAGGGCCCTACGAGCAGTACTTC. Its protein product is CASSRSGGPYEQYF.

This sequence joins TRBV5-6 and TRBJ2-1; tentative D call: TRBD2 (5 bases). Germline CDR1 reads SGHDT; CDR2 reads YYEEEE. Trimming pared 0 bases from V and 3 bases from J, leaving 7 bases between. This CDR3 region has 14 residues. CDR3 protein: CASSLVRGYNEQFF. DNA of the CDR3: TGTGCCAGCAGCTTGGTACGGGGCTACAATGAGCAGTTCTTC.

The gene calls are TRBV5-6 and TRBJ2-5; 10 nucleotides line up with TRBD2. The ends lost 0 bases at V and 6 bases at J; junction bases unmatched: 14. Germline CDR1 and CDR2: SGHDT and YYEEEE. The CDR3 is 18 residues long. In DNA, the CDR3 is TGTGCCAGCAGCTTGGTTCTAGCGGGGGCCGCTCGGATAAAGACCCAGTACTTC. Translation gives CASSLVLAGAARIKTQYF.

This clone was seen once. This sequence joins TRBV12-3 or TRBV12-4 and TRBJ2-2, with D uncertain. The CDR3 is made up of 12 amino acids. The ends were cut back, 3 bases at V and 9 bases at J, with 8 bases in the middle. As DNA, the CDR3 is TGTGCCAGCAGTTTCCCAGGCTGGGAGCTGTTTTTT. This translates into CASSFPGWELFF.

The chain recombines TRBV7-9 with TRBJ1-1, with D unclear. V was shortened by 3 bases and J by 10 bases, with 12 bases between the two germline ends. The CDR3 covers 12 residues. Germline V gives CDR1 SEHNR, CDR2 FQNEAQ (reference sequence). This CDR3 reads CASSLESRGAFF. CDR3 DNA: TGTGCCAGCAGCTTGGAAAGTCGAGGAGCTTTCTTT.

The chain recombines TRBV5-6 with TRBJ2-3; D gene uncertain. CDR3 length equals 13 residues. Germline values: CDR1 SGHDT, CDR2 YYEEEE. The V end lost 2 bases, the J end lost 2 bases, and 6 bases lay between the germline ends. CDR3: CASSLLNTDTQYF. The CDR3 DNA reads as TGTGCCAGCAGCTTACTCAACACAGATACGCAGTATTTT.

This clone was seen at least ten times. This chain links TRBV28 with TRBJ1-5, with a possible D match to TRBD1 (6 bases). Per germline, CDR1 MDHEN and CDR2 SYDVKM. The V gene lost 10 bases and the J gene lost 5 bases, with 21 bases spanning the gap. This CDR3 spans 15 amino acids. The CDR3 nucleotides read TGTGCCATCCATGGGCGTGGCCAGGGGTATCAGCCCCAGCATTTT. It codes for CAIHGRGQGYQPQHF. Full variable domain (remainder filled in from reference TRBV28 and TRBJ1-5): DVKVTQSSRYLVKRTGEKVFLECVQDMDHENMFWYRQDPGLGLRLIYFSYDVKMKEKGDIPEGYSVSREKKERFSLILESASTNQTSMYLCAIHGRGQGYQPQHFGDGTRLSIL.

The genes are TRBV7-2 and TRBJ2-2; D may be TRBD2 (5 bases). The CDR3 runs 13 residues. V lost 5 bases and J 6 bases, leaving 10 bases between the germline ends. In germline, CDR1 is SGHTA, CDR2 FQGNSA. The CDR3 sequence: CASSILDPGELFF. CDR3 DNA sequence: TGTGCCAGCAGCATACTAGATCCCGGGGAGCTGTTTTTT.

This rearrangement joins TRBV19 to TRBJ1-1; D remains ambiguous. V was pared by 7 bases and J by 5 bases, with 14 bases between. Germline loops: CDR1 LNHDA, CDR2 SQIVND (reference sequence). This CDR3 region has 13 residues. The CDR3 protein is CASTQVPGTEAFF. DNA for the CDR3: TGTGCCAGTACTCAGGTCCCGGGGACTGAAGCTTTCTTT. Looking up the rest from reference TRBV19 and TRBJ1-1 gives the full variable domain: DGGITQSPKYLFRKEGQNVTLSCEQNLNHDAMYWYRQDPGQGLRLIYYSQIVNDFQKGDIAEGYSVSREKKESFPLTVTSAQKNPTAFYLCASTQVPGTEAFFGQGTRLTVV.

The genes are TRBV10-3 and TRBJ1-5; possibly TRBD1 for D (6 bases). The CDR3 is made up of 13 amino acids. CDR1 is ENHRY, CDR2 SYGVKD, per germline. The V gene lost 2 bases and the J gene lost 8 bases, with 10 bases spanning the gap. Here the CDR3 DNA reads TGTGCCATCAGTGAGGTGGGGGCTAAGCCCCAGCATTTT. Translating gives CAISEVGAKPQHF.

The DNA for the CDR3 is TGTGCCAGCAGCTTAGGCTCTACCAGGGTAGACTATGGCTACACCTTC. Residues: CASSLGSTRVDYGYTF. The V gene is TRBV7-2, the J gene TRBJ1-2, with TRBD1 as a possible D gene (5 bases). V lost 1 base, J lost 3 bases, and 15 bases lay in between. Germline CDR1 is SGHTA and CDR2 is FQGNSA. The CDR3 extends over 16 amino acids.

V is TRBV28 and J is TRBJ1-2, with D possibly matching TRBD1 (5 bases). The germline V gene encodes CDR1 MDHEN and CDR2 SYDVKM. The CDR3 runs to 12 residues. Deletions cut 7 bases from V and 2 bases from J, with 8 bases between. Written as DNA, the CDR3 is TGTGCCAGCATATCAGGGAACTATGGCTACACCTTC. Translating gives CASISGNYGYTF.

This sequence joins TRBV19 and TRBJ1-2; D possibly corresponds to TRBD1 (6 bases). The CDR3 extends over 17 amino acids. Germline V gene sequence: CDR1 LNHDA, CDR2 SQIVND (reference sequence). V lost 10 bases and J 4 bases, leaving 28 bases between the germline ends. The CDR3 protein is CATFLGTSDRGAYGYTF. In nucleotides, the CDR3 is TGTGCCACGTTTCTCGGGACAAGTGACCGAGGGGCCTATGGCTACACCTTC.

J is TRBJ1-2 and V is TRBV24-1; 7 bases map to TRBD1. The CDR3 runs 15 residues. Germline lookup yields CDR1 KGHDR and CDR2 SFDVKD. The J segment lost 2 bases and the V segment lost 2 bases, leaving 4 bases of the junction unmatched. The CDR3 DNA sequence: TGTGCCACCAGTGATTACAGGGGTTTCAACTATGGCTACACCTTC. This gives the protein CATSDYRGFNYGYTF.

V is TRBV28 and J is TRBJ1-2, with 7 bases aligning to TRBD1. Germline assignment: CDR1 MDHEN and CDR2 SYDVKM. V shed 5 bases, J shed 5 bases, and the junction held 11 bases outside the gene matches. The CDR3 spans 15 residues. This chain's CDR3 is CASSPGTAYVYGYTF. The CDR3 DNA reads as TGTGCCAGCAGTCCCGGGACAGCATATGTGTATGGCTACACCTTC.

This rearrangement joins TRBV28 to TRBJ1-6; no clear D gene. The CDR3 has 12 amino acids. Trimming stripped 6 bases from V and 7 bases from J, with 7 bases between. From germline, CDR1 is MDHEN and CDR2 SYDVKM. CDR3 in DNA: TGTGCCAGCAGACTAGAGAATTCACCCCTCCACTTT. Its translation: CASRLENSPLHF.

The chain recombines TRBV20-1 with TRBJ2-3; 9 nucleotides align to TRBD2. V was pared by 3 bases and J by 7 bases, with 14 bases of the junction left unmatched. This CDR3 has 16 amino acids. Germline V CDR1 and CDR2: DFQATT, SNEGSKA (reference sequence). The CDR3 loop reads CSASAHLAGNWNTQYF. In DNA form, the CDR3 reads TGCAGTGCTAGTGCCCATCTAGCGGGAAACTGGAATACGCAGTATTTT.

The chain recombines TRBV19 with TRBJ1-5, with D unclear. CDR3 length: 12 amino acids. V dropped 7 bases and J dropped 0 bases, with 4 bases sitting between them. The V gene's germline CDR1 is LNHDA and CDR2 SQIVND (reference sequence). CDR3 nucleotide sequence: TGTGCCAGTACTGTTAGCAATCAGCCCCAGCATTTT. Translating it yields CASTVSNQPQHF. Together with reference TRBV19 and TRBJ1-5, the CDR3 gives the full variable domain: DGGITQSPKYLFRKEGQNVTLSCEQNLNHDAMYWYRQDPGQGLRLIYYSQIVNDFQKGDIAEGYSVSREKKESFPLTVTSAQKNPTAFYLCASTVSNQPQHFGDGTRLSIL.

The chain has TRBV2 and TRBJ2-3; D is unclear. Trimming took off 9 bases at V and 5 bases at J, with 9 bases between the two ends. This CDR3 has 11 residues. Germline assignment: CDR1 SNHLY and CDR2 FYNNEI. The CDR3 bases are TGTGCCAGGCCGATCGGAGATACGCAGTATTTT. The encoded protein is CARPIGDTQYF.